What follows describes a single TCR beta chain. These data are taken from a study of blood T cell repertoires in COVID-19. Overall study: In each case, the material was cDNA or gDNA derived from T cells, B-cell-depleted T cells, or PBMCs.

In the original processing: Amplifying reference gene primers gave estimates of nucleated cell counts. The method was immunoSEQ multiplex PCR; TCRdb's version includes in-frame clones alone and lacks a portion of them. The V and J calls and the clone size are those of that table, but D and trimming were determined from the DNA. The data hold around 120,000 clones, with 70% to 80% observed a single time. This CDR3 has 16 amino acids. V trimming: 4 bases; J trimming: 7 bases; junction bases outside the gene matches: 10. Germline V gives CDR1 SNHLY, CDR2 FYNNEI. The sequence came from a man over 45 with acute or convalescent COVID-19. What was sequenced was peripheral blood. The V call is TRBV2, the J call TRBJ2-2; 9 bases fit TRBD1. CDR3 residues: CASSGSGTGLIGELFF. CDR3 coding DNA: TGTGCCAGCAGTGGATCCGGGACAGGGTTGATCGGGGAGCTGTTTTTT.